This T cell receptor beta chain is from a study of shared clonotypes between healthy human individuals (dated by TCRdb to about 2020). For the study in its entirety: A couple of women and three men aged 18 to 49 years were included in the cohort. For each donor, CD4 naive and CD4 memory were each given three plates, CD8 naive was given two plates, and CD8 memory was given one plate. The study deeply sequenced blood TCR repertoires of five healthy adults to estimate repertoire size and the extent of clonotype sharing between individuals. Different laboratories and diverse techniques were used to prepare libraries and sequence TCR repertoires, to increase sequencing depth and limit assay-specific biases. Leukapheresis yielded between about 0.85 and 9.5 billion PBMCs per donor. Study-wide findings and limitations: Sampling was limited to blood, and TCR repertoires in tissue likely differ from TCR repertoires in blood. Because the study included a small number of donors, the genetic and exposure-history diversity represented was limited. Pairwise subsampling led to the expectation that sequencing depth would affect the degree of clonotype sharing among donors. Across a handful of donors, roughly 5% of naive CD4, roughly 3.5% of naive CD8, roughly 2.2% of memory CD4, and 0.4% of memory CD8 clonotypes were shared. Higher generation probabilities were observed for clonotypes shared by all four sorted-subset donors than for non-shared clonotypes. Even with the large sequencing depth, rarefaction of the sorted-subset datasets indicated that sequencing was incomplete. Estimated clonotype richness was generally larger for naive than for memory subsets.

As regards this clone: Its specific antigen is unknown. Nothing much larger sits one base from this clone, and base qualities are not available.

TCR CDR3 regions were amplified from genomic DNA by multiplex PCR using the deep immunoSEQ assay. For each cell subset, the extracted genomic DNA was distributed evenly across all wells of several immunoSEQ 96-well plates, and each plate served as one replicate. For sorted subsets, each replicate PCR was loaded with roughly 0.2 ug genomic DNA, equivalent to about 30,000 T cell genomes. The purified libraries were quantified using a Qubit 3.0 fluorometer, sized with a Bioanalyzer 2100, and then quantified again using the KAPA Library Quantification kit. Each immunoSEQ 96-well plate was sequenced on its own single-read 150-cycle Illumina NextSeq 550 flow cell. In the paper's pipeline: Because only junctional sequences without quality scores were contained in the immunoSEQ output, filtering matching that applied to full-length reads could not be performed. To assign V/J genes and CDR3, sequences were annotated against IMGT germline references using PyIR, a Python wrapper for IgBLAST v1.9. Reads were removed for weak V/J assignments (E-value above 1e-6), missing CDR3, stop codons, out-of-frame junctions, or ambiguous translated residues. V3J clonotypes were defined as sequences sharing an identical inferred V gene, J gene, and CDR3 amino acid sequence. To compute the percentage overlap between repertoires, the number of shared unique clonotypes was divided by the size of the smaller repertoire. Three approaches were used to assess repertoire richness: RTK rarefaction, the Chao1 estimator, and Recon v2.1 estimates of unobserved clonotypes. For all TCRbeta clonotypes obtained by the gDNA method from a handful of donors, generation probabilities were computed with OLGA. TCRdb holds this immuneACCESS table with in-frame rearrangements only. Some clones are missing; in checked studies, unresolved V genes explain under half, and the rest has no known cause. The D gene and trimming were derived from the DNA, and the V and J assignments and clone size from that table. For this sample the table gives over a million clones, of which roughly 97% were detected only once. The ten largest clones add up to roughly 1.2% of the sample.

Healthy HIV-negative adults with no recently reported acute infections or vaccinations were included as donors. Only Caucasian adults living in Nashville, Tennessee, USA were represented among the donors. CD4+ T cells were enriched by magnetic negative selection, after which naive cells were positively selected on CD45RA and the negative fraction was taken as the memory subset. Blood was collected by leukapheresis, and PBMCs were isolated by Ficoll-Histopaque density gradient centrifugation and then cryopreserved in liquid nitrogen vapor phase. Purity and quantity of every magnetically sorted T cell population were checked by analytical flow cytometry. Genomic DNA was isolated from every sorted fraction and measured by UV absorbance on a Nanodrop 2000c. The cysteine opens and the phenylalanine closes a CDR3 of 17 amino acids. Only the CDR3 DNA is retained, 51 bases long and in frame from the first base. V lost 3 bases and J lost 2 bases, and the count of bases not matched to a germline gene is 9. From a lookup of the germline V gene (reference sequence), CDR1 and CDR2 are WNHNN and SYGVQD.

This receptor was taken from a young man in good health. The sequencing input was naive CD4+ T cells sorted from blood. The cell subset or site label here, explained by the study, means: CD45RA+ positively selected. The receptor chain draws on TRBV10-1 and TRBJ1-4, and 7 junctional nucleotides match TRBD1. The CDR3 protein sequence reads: CASSELRQGGTNEKLFF. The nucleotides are TGCGCCAGCAGTGAATTAAGACAGGGAGGGACTAATGAAAAACTGTTTTTT.